The rows below give T cell receptor beta chains drawn from one sample of a study of brain metastases from non-small cell lung cancer. Some clones are missing from TCRdb's copy, which holds only in-frame ones; the method was immunoSEQ multiplex PCR. The sample includes about 4,200 clones, more than 80% of them seen just once. The sample comprised primary lung tumor tissue. The receptors come from a donor aged 40 or older with non-small cell lung cancer. The CDR3 runs from the conserved cysteine through the conserved F or W. The D gene is left open where the match is weak. Size is stated for part of the rows, as once, few or many counts, or as a class when the clone is expanded.

TRBV9,TRBJ2-1,NA,NA,CASSGTSSHRRDEQFF,TGTGCCAGCAGCGGCACTAGTTCCCACCGGCGGGATGAGCAGTTCTTC
TRBV2,TRBJ2-2,NA,NA,CASSPGHLNTGELFF,TGTGCCAGCAGCCCGGGACACCTGAACACCGGGGAGCTGTTTTTT
TRBV6-1,TRBJ1-2,NA,NA,CASSERAVTQGYGYTF,TGTGCCAGCAGTGAAAGGGCGGTAACTCAGGGCTATGGCTACACCTTC
TRBV5-1,TRBJ1-1,TRBD1,NA,CASSSSGTGNTEAFF,TGCGCCAGCAGCTCCTCCGGGACAGGGAACACTGAAGCTTTCTTT
TRBV5-8,TRBJ2-3,NA,NA,CASSLGAASTDTQYF,TGTGCCAGCAGCTTGGGTGCGGCTTCCACAGATACGCAGTATTTT
TRBV28,TRBJ2-1,NA,few,CASGYPEQFF,TGTGCCAGCGGATACCCAGAGCAGTTCTTC
TRBV5-4,TRBJ2-1,NA,NA,CASPCTRDGNEQFF,TGTGCCAGCCCTTGTACCCGGGACGGCAATGAGCAGTTCTTC
TRBV7-9,TRBJ2-5,NA,NA,CASRVDKGLYETQYF,TGTGCCAGCAGGGTGGACAAGGGTCTTTATGAGACCCAGTACTTC
TRBV18,TRBJ1-4,NA,NA,CASSRGYNEKLFF,TGTGCCAGCTCACGAGGATATAATGAAAAACTGTTTTTT
TRBV27,TRBJ2-7,NA,NA,CASSSGRSSYEQYF,TGTGCCAGCAGTTCCGGACGGAGCTCCTACGAGCAGTACTTC
TRBV3-1/TRBV3-2,TRBJ2-3,NA,once,CASSRRDPSTDTQYF,TGTGCCAGCAGCCGTAGGGACCCTAGCACAGATACGCAGTATTTT
TRBV5-1,TRBJ1-6,NA,NA,CASSLGQRNSPLHF,TGCGCCAGCAGCTTGGGACAGCGGAATTCACCCCTCCACTTT
TRBV27,TRBJ1-2,TRBD1,NA,CASSPNLGGQGAYGYTF,TGTGCCAGCAGCCCCAATCTGGGTGGACAGGGGGCCTATGGCTACACCTTC
TRBV6-4,TRBJ2-3,NA,NA,CASSDPPLEGRLSDTQYF,TGTGCCAGCAGTGACCCCCCCCTTGAAGGGAGGTTGTCAGATACGCAGTATTTT
TRBV5-1,TRBJ1-1,NA,NA,CASSLGLITEAFF,TGCGCCAGCAGCTTGGGGCTGATCACTGAAGCTTTCTTT
TRBV23-1,TRBJ2-1,TRBD2,NA,CASGLGLAAHNEQFF,TGCGCCAGCGGCCTCGGACTAGCGGCCCACAATGAGCAGTTCTTC
TRBV7-9,TRBJ2-1,NA,once,CASRVDEQFF,TGTGCCAGCAGGGTAGACGAGCAGTTCTTC
TRBV10-1,TRBJ2-7,NA,NA,CASSGGRYGDEQYF,TGCGCCAGCAGTGGGGGGCGATATGGAGACGAGCAGTACTTC
TRBV6-2/TRBV6-3,TRBJ2-2,NA,NA,CASSGIGQIYTGELFF,TGTGCCAGCAGCGGAATAGGACAGATATACACCGGGGAGCTGTTTTTT
TRBV7-8,TRBJ2-5,TRBD2,NA,CASSPEGLAGGGETQYF,TGTGCCAGCAGCCCGGAGGGGCTAGCGGGAGGTGGGGAGACCCAATACTTC
TRBV3-1/TRBV3-2,TRBJ2-5,NA,NA,CASSQDVGGRVGQETQYF,TGTGCCAGCAGCCAAGATGTCGGGGGGCGAGTGGGGCAAGAGACCCAGTACTTC
TRBV19,TRBJ1-5,NA,NA,CASSITVNQPQHF,TGTGCCAGTAGTATTACGGTGAATCAGCCCCAGCATTTT
TRBV6-5,TRBJ2-1,NA,NA,CASSYSINRIGDEQFF,TGTGCCAGCAGTTACTCGATAAATCGGATTGGCGATGAGCAGTTCTTC
TRBV19,TRBJ2-7,NA,NA,CASSIPQINSYEQYF,TGTGCCAGTAGTATCCCCCAGATTAACTCCTACGAGCAGTACTTC
TRBV5-1,TRBJ2-5,NA,NA,CASSRQGGGEETQYF,TGCGCCAGCAGCCGCCAGGGGGGAGGGGAAGAGACCCAGTACTTC
TRBV3-1/TRBV3-2,TRBJ1-6,TRBD1,NA,CASSRGQGFMESPLHF,TGTGCCAGCAGTCGGGGACAGGGGTTTATGGAGTCACCCCTCCACTTT